The 14 T cell receptor beta chains below come from one sample, sequenced in a study of blood T cell repertoires in COVID-19. This table comes from immunoSEQ multiplex PCR, and its TCRdb copy is limited to in-frame clones, with some not included. The top ten clones hold more than 1.5% of a sample with about 180,000 clones, approximately 90% of them seen once. The sequenced material came from peripheral blood. These receptor sequences come from a woman in her 50s with acute or convalescent COVID-19.

The chain links TRBV18 to TRBJ2-5, with 7 bases aligning to TRBD2. The CDR3 has 16 amino acids. J gave up 5 bases and V 2 bases, and 11 bases lay outside the gene matches. CDR1 is KGHSH, CDR2 LQKENI, per germline. In DNA form, the CDR3 reads TGTGCCAGCTCACCAAATGATAGCGGGTCCGGGGAGACCCAGTACTTC. It is translated as CASSPNDSGSGETQYF.

The V and J genes are TRBV2 and TRBJ1-2, with D unclear. Germline-derived CDR1 and CDR2 are SNHLY and FYNNEI. The V gene lost 11 bases and the J gene lost 5 bases, with 9 bases spanning the gap. The CDR3 is 10 residues long. This CDR3 is CAGLSYGYTF. The CDR3 DNA is TGTGCCGGGCTATCGTATGGCTACACCTTC.

V usage is TRBV3-1 (or the pseudogene TRBV3-2) and J usage is TRBJ1-3; 9 nucleotides line up with TRBD1. Germline V gene data show CDR1 as LGHDT and CDR2 as YNNKEL (reference sequence). The CDR3 is 18 amino acids. Germline trimming cut 3 bases from V and 1 base from J; bases unmatched to any gene: 10. This chain's CDR3 is CASSQRAGTGKSGNTIYF. CDR3 DNA: TGTGCCAGCAGCCAGCGTGCTGGGACAGGGAAATCTGGAAACACCATATATTTT.

V is TRBV3-1 (or the pseudogene TRBV3-2) and J is TRBJ1-2; 7 bases are shared with TRBD1. With 4 bases clipped from V and 0 bases from J, the junction kept 5 bases outside the gene matches. Per germline, CDR1 LGHDT and CDR2 YNNKEL (reference sequence). The CDR3 length is 15 residues. This CDR3 is CASSLGTVSNYGYTF. The CDR3 DNA sequence: TGTGCCAGCAGCCTCGGGACAGTCTCTAACTATGGCTACACCTTC.

The chain has TRBV9 and TRBJ1-2; 9 bases match TRBD1. Germline-derived CDR1 and CDR2 are SGDLS and YYNGEE. The CDR3 has 15 residues. V shed 3 bases and J 4 bases; nucleotides not matched to a gene: 7. DNA of the CDR3: TGTGCCAGCAGCGCCGCCGGGACAGGGATCTATGGCTACACCTTC. It yields the protein CASSAAGTGIYGYTF. Filled out from reference TRBV9 and TRBJ1-2, the complete variable domain reads DSGVTQTPKHLITATGQRVTLRCSPRSGDLSVYWYQQSLDQGLQFLIQYYNGEERAKGNILERFSAQQFPDLHSELNLSSLELGDSALYFCASSAAGTGIYGYTFGSGTRLTVV.

About this clone itself: Distinct nucleotide sequences in the sample also encode this CDR3. The chain employs TRBV27 and TRBJ1-5; D may be TRBD1 (5 bases). The CDR3 length is 17 residues. Trimming left V 5 bases short and J 0 bases short, with 17 bases between. Germline-derived CDR1 and CDR2 are MNHEY and SMNVEV (reference sequence). The CDR3 spells CASSLYPPGGSNQPQHF. CDR3 DNA: TGTGCCAGCAGTCTTTACCCACCCGGGGGTAGCAATCAGCCCCAGCATTTT.

The chain joins TRBV7-8 to TRBJ2-7, with 9 nucleotides matching TRBD1. CDR1 SGHVS and CDR2 FQNEAQ come from the germline V gene. The CDR3 is 14 residues long. Unmatched junction bases numbered 4, after V lost 5 bases and J lost 2 bases. The CDR3 region has the DNA TGTGCCAGCAGCAACAGGGGGCGGACCTACGAGCAGTACTTC. It is translated as CASSNRGRTYEQYF.

The chain carries TRBV9 and TRBJ1-6; D is uncertain. Germline V gene data show CDR1 as SGDLS and CDR2 as YYNGEE. This CDR3 is 16 amino acids long. Trimming pared 0 bases from V and 10 bases from J, leaving 17 bases between. This chain's CDR3 is CASSVAGSSKGSPLHF. In DNA form, the CDR3 reads TGTGCCAGCAGCGTAGCCGGTAGCAGCAAAGGCTCACCCCTCCACTTT.

A few counts support this clone. This chain connects TRBV10-3 to TRBJ1-2; D unclear. The CDR3 extends over 16 amino acids. Germline CDR1 reads ENHRY; CDR2 reads SYGVKD. Trimming shortened V by 3 bases and J by 1 base, and 15 bases separated the two germline ends. CDR3 bases: TGTGCCATCAGTGAAGGGAGGAGTTCATTTAACTATGGCTACACCTTC. It is translated as CAISEGRSSFNYGYTF.

The chain carries TRBV23-1 and TRBJ2-7, with unresolved D. TRBV23-1 is identified as an open reading frame with a role that is uncertain. This CDR3 has 13 amino acids. V gave up 7 bases and J gave up 8 bases, with 18 bases separating them. The CDR3, as DNA: TGCGCCAGCAAAAACGATCTGGGCGTCCAGCAGTACTTC. Its translation is CASKNDLGVQQYF.

The genes are TRBV5-5 and TRBJ2-1, with TRBD2 identical over 7 bases. CDR1 SGHKS and CDR2 YYEKEE come from the germline V gene (reference sequence). V gave up 4 bases and J gave up 1 base; unmatched junction bases: 5. The CDR3 length is 15 residues. The CDR3 region has the DNA TGTGCCAGCAGCCTCAGGGAGGGGTCCTACAATGAGCAGTTCTTC. This encodes CASSLREGSYNEQFF.

As regards this clone: A junction end diverges from the germline sequence, so it may reflect a read error. CDR3 in amino acids: CASSQDLAEQRVF. In DNA form, the CDR3 reads TGCGCCAGCAGCCAAGATTTGGCAGAGCAGAGGGTCTTC. V is TRBV4-3 and J is TRBJ2-1, with D possibly matching TRBD2 (5 bases). The CDR3 totals 13 residues. The germline CDR1 and CDR2 sequences are LGHNA and YSLEER.

This clone was observed once. This chain uses TRBV25-1 with TRBJ2-1; 12 bases line up with TRBD2. V trimming: 6 bases; J trimming: 4 bases; junction bases outside the gene matches: 4. In germline, CDR1 is MGHDK, CDR2 SYGVNS. This CDR3 is 15 amino acids long. In DNA form, the CDR3 reads TGTGCCAGCAGCCCAACTAGCGGGGGGTACAATGAGCAGTTCTTC. Its translation: CASSPTSGGYNEQFF.

The chain recombines TRBV5-6 with TRBJ1-1, with 9 bases identical to TRBD1. The CDR3 length is 17 residues. Germline CDR1 and CDR2: SGHDT and YYEEEE. V lost 4 bases and J lost 11; bases outside the gene matches: 21. This CDR3 reads CASSRSLGGTGKVSAFF. The CDR3 DNA reads TGTGCCAGCAGCAGGTCCCTCGGGGGGACAGGGAAAGTCTCTGCTTTCTTT. Together with reference TRBV5-6 and TRBJ1-1, the CDR3 gives the full variable domain: DAGVTQSPTHLIKTRGQQVTLRCSPKSGHDTVSWYQQALGQGPQFIFQYYEEEERQRGNFPDRFSGHQFPNYSSELNVNALLLGDSALYLCASSRSLGGTGKVSAFFGQGTRLTVV.